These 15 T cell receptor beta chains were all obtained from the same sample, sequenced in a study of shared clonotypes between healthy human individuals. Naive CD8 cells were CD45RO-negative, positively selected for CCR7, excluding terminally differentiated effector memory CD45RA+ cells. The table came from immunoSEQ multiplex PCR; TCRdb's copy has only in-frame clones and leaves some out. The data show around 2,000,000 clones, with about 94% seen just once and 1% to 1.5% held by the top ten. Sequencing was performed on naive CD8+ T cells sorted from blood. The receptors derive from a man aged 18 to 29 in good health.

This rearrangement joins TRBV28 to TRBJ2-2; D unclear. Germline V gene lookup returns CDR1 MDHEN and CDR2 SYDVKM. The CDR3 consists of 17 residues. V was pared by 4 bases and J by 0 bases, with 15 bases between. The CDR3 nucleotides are TGTGCCAGCAGTTCGGCTCGGGTGAAGACGAACACCGGGGAGCTGTTTTTT. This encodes CASSSARVKTNTGELFF. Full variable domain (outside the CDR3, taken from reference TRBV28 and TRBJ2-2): DVKVTQSSRYLVKRTGEKVFLECVQDMDHENMFWYRQDPGLGLRLIYFSYDVKMKEKGDIPEGYSVSREKKERFSLILESASTNQTSMYLCASSSARVKTNTGELFFGEGSRLTVL.

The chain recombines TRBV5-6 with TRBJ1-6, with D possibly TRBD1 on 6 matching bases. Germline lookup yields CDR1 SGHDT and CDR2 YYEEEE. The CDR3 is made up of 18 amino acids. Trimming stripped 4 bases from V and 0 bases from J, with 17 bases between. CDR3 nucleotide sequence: TGTGCCAGCAGCGTTGTACCACAGGACAGCTCCTATAATTCACCCCTCCACTTT. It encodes CASSVVPQDSSYNSPLHF. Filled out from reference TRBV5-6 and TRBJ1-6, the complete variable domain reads DAGVTQSPTHLIKTRGQQVTLRCSPKSGHDTVSWYQQALGQGPQFIFQYYEEEERQRGNFPDRFSGHQFPNYSSELNVNALLLGDSALYLCASSVVPQDSSYNSPLHFGNGTRLTVT.

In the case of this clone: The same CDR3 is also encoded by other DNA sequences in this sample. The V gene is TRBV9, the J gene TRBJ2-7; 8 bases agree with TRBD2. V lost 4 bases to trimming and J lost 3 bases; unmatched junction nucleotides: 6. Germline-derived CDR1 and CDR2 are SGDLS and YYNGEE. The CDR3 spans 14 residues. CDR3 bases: TGTGCCAGCAGCCAGGGGAGCGGGAGCTACGAGCAGTACTTC. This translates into CASSQGSGSYEQYF.

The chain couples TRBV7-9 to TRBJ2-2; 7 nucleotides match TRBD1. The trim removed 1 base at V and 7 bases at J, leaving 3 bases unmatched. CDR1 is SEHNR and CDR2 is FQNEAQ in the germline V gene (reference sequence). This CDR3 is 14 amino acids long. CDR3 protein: CASSLDRGRGELFF. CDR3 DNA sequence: TGTGCCAGCAGCTTAGACAGGGGCCGCGGGGAGCTGTTTTTT. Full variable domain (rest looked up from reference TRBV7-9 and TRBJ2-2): DTGVSQNPRHKITKRGQNVTFRCDPISEHNRLYWYRQTLGQGPEFLTYFQNEAQLEKSRLLSDRFSAERPKGSFSTLEIQRTEQGDSAMYLCASSLDRGRGELFFGEGSRLTVL.

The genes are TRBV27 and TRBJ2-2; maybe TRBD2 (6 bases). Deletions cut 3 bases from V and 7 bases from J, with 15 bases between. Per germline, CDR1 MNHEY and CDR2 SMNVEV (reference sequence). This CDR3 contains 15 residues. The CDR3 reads CASSLRDSIVGELFF. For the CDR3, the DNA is TGTGCCAGCAGTTTGCGGGACTCGATCGTCGGGGAGCTGTTTTTT.

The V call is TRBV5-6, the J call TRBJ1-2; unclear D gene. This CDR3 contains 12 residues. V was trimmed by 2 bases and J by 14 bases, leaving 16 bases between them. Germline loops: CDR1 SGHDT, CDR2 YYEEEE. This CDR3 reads CASSLEEPSLTF. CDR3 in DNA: TGTGCCAGCAGCTTAGAAGAGCCGAGCCTAACCTTC.

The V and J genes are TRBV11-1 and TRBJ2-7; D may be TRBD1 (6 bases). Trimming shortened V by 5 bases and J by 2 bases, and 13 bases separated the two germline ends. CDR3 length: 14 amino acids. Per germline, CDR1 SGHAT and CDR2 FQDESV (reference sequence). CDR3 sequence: CASSARWGPYEQYF. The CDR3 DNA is TGTGCCAGCAGCGCCCGTTGGGGGCCCTACGAGCAGTACTTC.

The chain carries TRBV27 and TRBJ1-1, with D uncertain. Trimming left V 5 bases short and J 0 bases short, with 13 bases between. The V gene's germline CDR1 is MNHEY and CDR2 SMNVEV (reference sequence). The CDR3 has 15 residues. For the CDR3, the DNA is TGTGCCAGCAGTCCACTGGACTACTTGAACACTGAAGCTTTCTTT. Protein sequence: CASSPLDYLNTEAFF.

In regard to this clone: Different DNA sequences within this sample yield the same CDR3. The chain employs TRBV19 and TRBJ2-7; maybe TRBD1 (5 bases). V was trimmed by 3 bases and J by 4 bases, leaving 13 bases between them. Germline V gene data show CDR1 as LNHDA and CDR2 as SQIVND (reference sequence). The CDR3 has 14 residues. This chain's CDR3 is CASSIGQGGYEQYF. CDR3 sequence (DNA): TGTGCCAGTAGTATTGGGCAGGGTGGGTACGAGCAGTACTTC.

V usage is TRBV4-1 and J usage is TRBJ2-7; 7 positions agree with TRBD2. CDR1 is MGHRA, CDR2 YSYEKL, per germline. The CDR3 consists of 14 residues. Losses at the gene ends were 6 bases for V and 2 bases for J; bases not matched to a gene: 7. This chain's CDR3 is CASSIKAGTYEQYF. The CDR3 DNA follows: TGCGCCAGCAGTATAAAAGCGGGAACCTACGAGCAGTACTTC.

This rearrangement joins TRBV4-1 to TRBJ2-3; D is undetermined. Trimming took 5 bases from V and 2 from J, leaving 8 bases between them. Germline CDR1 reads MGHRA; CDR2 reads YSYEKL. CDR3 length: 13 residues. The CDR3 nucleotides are TGCGCCAGCAGCTTGAAATACACAGATACGCAGTATTTT. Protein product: CASSLKYTDTQYF.

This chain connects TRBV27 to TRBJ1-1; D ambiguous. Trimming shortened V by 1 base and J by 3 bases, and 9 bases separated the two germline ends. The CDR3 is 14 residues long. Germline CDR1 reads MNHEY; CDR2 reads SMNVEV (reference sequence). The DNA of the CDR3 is TGTGCCAGCAGTTTATGGGGAAGGGACACTGAAGCTTTCTTT. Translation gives CASSLWGRDTEAFF.

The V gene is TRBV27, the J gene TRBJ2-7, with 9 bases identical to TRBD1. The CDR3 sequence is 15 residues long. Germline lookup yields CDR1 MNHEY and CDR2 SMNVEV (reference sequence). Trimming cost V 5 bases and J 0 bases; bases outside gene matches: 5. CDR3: CASSRPGQGSYEQYF. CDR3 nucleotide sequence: TGTGCCAGCAGTAGACCGGGACAGGGCTCCTACGAGCAGTACTTC.

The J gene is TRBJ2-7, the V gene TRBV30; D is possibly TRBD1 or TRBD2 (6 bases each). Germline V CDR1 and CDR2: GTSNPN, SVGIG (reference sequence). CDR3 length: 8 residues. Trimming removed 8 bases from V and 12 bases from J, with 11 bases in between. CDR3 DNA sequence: TGTGCCGTACAGGGACTGTACTTC. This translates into CAVQGLYF.

The CDR3 spells CASSYFPGLNTEAFF. In nucleotides, the CDR3 is TGTGCCAGCAGTTACTTCCCCGGGTTGAACACTGAAGCTTTCTTT. V and J are TRBV6-5 and TRBJ1-1; D gene unclear. The ends were cut back, 1 base at V and 0 bases at J, with 9 bases in the middle. The germline V gene encodes CDR1 MNHEY and CDR2 SVGAGI. The CDR3 loop spans 15 amino acids.